The source of this T cell receptor (beta chain) is a study of Tregs in tolerant kidney transplant recipients. Study outcomes and limitations: Biological reproducibility was not directly addressed, but technical replication error appeared minimal. Validation in larger populations is needed because few patients were studied.

Worth noting for this clone: Its antigen is as yet unknown.

Clones were sequenced by immunoSEQ multiplex PCR, and TCRdb holds only the in-frame ones, with some missing. The sample has 120,000 or so clones; around 94% are singletons. CDR1 SGHNT and CDR2 YYREEE come from the germline V gene (reference sequence). Between the trimmed V and J ends, which lost 3 bases and 8 bases, there was a span of 9 bases. The CDR3 is made up of 12 amino acids. Sequenced input: CD4+ T cells from blood. The chain carries TRBV5-4 and TRBJ2-1; D is uncertain. This sequence was found in a human donor in good health. The CDR3 region is CASSSRRDEQFF. CDR3 DNA sequence: TGTGCCAGCAGCTCTCGTCGCGATGAGCAGTTCTTC.